The TCR beta chain under discussion was sequenced for a study of CD8+CD57+ T cells in acquired aplastic anemia. On the study more broadly: Sorted CD4+ and CD8+ cells gave an average of 3.2 ug of DNA. Study-wide results and caveats: Between patients and controls, CD8+ Simpson's diversity did not vary significantly.

By flow cytometry, patients selected for sequencing had shown an expansion of CD8+CD57+ cells. Severe acquired aplastic anemia was diagnosed in all patients. Prior therapy had not been administered to any patient at the time of blood sampling. This CDR3 spans 15 amino acids. The germline gives CDR1 LNHNV, CDR2 YYDKDF (reference sequence). V was pared by 3 bases and J by 5 bases, with 9 bases of the junction left unmatched. A remark on this clonotype: Its target is not known.

Genomic DNA, the template, was used for profiling of the TCR beta VDJ and CDR3. TCRdb re-analysed the reads in MiXCR, keeping a single row per CDR3 protein. Of roughly 150,000 distinct CDR3 sequences in the sample, approximately 44% were seen once. The sample consisted of sorted CD4+, CD8+, or CD8+CD57+ T cells (not recorded which) from PBMCs. The clonotype originates from a human donor with aplastic anemia. The chain has TRBV15 and TRBJ1-1; 7 nucleotides match TRBD1. The CDR3 reads CATSSDRVLRTEAFF. The DNA of the CDR3 is TGTGCCACCAGCAGCGACAGGGTGTTGAGGACTGAAGCTTTCTTT.